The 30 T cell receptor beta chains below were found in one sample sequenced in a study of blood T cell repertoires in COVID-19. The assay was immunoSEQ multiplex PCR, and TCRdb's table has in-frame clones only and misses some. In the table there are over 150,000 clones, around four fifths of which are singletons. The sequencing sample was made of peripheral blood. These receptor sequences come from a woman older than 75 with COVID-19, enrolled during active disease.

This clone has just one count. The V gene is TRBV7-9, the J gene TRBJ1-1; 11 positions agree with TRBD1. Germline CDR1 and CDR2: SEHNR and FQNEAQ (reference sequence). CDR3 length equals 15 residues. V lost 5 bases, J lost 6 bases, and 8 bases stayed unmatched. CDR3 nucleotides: TGTGCCAGCAGCGCCACCGGGACAGGGGGAGCTGAAGCTTTCTTT. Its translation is CASSATGTGGAEAFF. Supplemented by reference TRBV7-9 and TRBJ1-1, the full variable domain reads DTGVSQNPRHKITKRGQNVTFRCDPISEHNRLYWYRQTLGQGPEFLTYFQNEAQLEKSRLLSDRFSAERPKGSFSTLEIQRTEQGDSAMYLCASSATGTGGAEAFFGQGTRLTVV.

The CDR3 is CASSSTGLGGQETQYF. The CDR3 DNA follows: TGTGCCAGCAGCTCCACGGGACTAGGAGGGCAAGAGACCCAGTACTTC. This rearrangement joins TRBV7-3 to TRBJ2-5; TRBD2 agrees at 8 bases. Per germline, CDR1 SGHTA and CDR2 FQGTGA. The ends lost 4 bases at V and 2 bases at J; junction bases unmatched: 9. The CDR3 runs to 16 residues.

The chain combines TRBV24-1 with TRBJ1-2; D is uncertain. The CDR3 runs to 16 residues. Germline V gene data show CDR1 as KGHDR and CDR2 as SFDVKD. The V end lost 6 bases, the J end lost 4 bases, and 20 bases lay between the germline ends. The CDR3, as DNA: TGTGCCACCAGTCCCCTCGCGGCGAGGGTGGCCTATGGCTACACCTTC. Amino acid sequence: CATSPLAARVAYGYTF.

The CDR3, as DNA: TGTGCCAGCAGCACGGGGCCGGGACAGAAAAACATTCAGTACTTC. It yields the protein CASSTGPGQKNIQYF. The V and J genes are TRBV5-5 and TRBJ2-4, with TRBD1 matching 7 bases. Germline CDR1 is SGHKS and CDR2 is YYEKEE (reference sequence). This CDR3 has 15 amino acids. V dropped 4 bases and J dropped 4; count of bases not matched to a gene: 8.

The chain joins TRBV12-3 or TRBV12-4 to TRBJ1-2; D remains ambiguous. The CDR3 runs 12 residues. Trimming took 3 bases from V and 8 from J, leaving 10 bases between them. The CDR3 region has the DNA TGTGCCAGCAGTTTCGAGGGTGGCGGCTACACCTTC. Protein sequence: CASSFEGGGYTF.

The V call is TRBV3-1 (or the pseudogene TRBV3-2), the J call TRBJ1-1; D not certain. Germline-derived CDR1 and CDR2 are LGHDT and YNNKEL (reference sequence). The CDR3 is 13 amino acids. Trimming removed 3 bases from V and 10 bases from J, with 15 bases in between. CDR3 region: CASSHQRGIGAFF. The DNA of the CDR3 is TGTGCCAGCAGCCACCAAAGAGGAATTGGAGCTTTCTTT.

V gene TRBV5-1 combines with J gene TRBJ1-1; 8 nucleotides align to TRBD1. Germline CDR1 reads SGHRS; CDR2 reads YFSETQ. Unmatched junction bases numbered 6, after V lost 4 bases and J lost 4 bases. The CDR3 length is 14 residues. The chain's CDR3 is CASSIQGAGTEAFF. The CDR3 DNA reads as TGCGCCAGCAGCATTCAGGGGGCAGGCACTGAAGCTTTCTTT.

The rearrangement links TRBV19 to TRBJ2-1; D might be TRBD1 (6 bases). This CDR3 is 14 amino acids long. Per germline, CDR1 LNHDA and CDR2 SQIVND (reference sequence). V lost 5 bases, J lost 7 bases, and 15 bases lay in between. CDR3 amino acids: CASSPGTSRNEQFF. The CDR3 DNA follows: TGTGCCAGTAGTCCCGGGACAAGTCGGAATGAGCAGTTCTTC.

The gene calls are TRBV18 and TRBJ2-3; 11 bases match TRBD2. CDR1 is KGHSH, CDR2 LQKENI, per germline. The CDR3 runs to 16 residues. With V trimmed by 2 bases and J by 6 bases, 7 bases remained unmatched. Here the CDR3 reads CASSPRPTSGTDTQYF. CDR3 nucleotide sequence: TGTGCCAGCTCACCAAGGCCGACTAGCGGGACGGATACGCAGTATTTT. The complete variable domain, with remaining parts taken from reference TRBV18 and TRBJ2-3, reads NAGVMQNPRHLVRRRGQEARLRCSPMKGHSHVYWYRQLPEEGLKFMVYLQKENIIDESGMPKERFSAEFPKEGPSILRIQQVVRGDSAAYFCASSPRPTSGTDTQYFGPGTRLTVL.

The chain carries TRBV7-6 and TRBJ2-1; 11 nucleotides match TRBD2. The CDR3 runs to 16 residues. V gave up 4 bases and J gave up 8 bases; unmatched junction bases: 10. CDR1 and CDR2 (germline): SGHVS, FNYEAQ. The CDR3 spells CASSSGLAEGGYEQFF. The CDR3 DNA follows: TGTGCCAGCAGCTCGGGACTAGCGGAGGGGGGTTATGAGCAGTTCTTC.

CDR3 in amino acids: CATSAGGVGEQFF. The CDR3 DNA is TGTGCCACCTCGGCGGGAGGGGTCGGTGAGCAGTTCTTC. The V gene is TRBV19, the J gene TRBJ2-1; the match to TRBD2 covers 9 bases. The CDR3 has 13 residues. The germline V gene has CDR1 LNHDA and CDR2 SQIVND (reference sequence). With 10 bases clipped from V and 9 bases from J, the junction kept 10 bases outside the gene matches.

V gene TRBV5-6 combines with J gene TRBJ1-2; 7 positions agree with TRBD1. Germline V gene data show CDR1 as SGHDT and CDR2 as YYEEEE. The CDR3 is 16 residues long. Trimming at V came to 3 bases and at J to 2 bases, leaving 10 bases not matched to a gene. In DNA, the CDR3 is TGTGCCAGCAGCTGGGGTGGGGGACAGACAAACTATGGCTACACCTTC. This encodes CASSWGGGQTNYGYTF. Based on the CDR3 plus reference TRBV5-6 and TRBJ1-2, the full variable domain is DAGVTQSPTHLIKTRGQQVTLRCSPKSGHDTVSWYQQALGQGPQFIFQYYEEEERQRGNFPDRFSGHQFPNYSSELNVNALLLGDSALYLCASSWGGGQTNYGYTFGSGTRLTVV.

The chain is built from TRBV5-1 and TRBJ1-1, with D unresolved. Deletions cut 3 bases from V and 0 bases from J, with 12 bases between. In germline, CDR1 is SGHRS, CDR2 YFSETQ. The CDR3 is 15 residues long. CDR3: CASSWSRELNTEAFF. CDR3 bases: TGCGCCAGCAGCTGGAGCCGGGAGTTGAACACTGAAGCTTTCTTT.

The CDR3 DNA reads TGTGCCAGCAGCACCCGACAGGGTACCAACGATGGCTACACCTTC. It codes for CASSTRQGTNDGYTF. The rearrangement joins TRBV4-2 to TRBJ1-2, with 7 positions matching TRBD1. This CDR3 contains 15 residues. In germline, CDR1 is LGHNA, CDR2 YNFKEQ. J gave up 6 bases and V 5 bases, and 12 bases lay outside the gene matches.

DNA for the CDR3: TGTGCCAGCAGCTTAGGGGGACAGGGGTTAGGCTACACCTTC. Translated, it gives CASSLGGQGLGYTF. The chain links TRBV7-8 to TRBJ1-2; 10 bases are a match to TRBD1. The germline CDR1 and CDR2 sequences are SGHVS and FQNEAQ. Germline trimming cut 1 base from V and 8 bases from J; bases unmatched to any gene: 4. The CDR3 has 14 residues.

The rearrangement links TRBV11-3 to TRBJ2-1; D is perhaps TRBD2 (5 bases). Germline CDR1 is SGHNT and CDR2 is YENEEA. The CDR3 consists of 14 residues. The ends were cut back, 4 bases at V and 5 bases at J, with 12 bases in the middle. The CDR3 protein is CASSSRDYNNEQFF. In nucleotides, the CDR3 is TGTGCCAGCAGCTCCCGGGATTACAACAATGAGCAGTTCTTC.

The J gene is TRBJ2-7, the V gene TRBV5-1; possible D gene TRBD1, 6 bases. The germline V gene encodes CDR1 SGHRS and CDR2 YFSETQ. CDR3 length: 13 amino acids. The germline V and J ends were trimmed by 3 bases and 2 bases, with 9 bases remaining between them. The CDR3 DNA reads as TGCGCCAGCAGCTCACAGGGTACCTACGAGCAGTACTTC. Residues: CASSSQGTYEQYF.

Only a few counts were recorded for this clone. Written as DNA, the CDR3 is TGTGCCAGCAGCCAAGGATGGGGGCCCAACTACGAGCAGTACTTC. It translates to CASSQGWGPNYEQYF. V and J are TRBV3-1 (or the pseudogene TRBV3-2) and TRBJ2-7, with a tentative D call TRBD1 (6 bases). Germline CDR1 and CDR2: LGHDT and YNNKEL (reference sequence). This CDR3 is built from 15 residues. V dropped 1 base and J dropped 3 bases, with 13 bases sitting between them.

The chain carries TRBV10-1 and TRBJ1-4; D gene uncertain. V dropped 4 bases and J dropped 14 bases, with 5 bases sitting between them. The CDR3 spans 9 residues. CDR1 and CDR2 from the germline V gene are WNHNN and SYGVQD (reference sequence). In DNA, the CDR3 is TGCGCCAGCAGTGTACATCTGTTTTTT. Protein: CASSVHLFF.

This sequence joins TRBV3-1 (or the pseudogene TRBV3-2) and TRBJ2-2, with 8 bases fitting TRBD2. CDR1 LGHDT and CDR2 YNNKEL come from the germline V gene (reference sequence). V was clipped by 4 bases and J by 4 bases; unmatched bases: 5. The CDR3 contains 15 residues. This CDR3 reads CASSRSGGITGELFF. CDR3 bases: TGTGCCAGCAGCCGGAGCGGGGGAATCACCGGGGAGCTGTTTTTT.

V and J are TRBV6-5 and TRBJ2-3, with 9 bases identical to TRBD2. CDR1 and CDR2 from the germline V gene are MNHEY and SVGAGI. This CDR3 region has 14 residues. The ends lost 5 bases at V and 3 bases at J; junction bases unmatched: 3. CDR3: CASSRAGGTDTQYF. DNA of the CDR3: TGTGCCAGCAGTCGCGCGGGGGGGACAGATACGCAGTATTTT.

CDR3 sequence: CASSSFDSGGDTEAFF. Here the CDR3 DNA reads TGTGCCAGCAGCTCTTTCGATAGCGGTGGTGACACTGAAGCTTTCTTT. The chain links TRBV7-3 to TRBJ1-1; D is ambiguous. Germline CDR1 and CDR2: SGHTA and FQGTGA. The CDR3 is 16 amino acids. V lost 4 bases and J 3 bases, leaving 18 bases between the germline ends. Full variable domain (rest looked up from reference TRBV7-3 and TRBJ1-1): GAGVSQTPSNKVTEKGKYVELRCDPISGHTALYWYRQSLGQGPEFLIYFQGTGAADDSGLPNDRFFAVRPEGSVSTLKIQRTERGDSAVYLCASSSFDSGGDTEAFFGQGTRLTVV.

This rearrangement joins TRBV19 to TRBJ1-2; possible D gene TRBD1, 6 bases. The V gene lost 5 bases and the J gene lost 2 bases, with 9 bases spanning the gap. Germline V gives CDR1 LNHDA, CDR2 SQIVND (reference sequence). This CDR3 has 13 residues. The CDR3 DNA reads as TGTGCCAGTAGTCCACAGGGCAACTATGGCTACACCTTC. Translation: CASSPQGNYGYTF.

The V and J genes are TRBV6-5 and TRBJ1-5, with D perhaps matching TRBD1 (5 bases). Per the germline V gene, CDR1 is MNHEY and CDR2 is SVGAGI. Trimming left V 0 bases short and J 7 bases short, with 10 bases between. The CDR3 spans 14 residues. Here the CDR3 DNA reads TGTGCCAGCAGTTACTCAAGGTCAGGGCAGCCCCAGCATTTT. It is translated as CASSYSRSGQPQHF.

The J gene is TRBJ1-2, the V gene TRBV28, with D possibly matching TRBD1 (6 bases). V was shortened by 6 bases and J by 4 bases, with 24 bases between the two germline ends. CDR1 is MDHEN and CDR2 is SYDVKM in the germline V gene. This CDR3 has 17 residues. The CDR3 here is CASSSTTDRTNGYGYTF. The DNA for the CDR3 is TGTGCCAGCAGCTCTACCACAGACAGGACAAACGGCTATGGCTACACCTTC.

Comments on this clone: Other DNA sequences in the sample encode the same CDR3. The CDR3 nucleotides are TGTGCCAGCAGCCAAGGCGGGCTAGGCAATGAGCAGTTCTTC. Residues: CASSQGGLGNEQFF. This chain links TRBV3-1 (or the pseudogene TRBV3-2) with TRBJ2-1, with a possible D match to TRBD2 (5 bases). Looked up from germline, CDR1 is LGHDT and CDR2 is YNNKEL (reference sequence). Trimming cost V 1 base and J 6 bases, with 10 bases left between them. The CDR3 covers 14 residues.

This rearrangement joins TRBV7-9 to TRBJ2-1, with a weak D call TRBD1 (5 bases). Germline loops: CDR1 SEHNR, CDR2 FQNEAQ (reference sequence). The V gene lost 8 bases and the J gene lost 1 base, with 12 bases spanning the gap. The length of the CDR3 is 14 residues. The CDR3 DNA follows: TGTGCCAGCCTAGGGGATCCTTCCTACAATGAGCAGTTCTTC. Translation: CASLGDPSYNEQFF.

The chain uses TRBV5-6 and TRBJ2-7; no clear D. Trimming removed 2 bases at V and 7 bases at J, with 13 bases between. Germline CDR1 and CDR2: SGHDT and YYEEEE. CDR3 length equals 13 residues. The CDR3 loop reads CASSFGGEWEQYF. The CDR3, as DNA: TGTGCCAGCAGCTTCGGCGGCGAATGGGAGCAGTACTTC.

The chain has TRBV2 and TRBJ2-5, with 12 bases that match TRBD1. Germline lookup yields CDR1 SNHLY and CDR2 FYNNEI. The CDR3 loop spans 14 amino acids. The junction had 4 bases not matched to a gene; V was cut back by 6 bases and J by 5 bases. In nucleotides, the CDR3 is TGTGCCAGCAGCCGGGACAGGGGGCAGGAGACCCAGTACTTC. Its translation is CASSRDRGQETQYF.

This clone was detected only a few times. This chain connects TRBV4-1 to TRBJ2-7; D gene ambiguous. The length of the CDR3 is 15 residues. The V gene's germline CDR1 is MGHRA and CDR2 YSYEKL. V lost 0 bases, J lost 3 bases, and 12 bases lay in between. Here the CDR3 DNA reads TGCGCCAGCAGCCAAGACTGGGCCCACCGCTACGAGCAGTACTTC. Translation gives CASSQDWAHRYEQYF.